This paragraph covers one T cell receptor beta chain sequence. Its antigen is unidentified. The entry originates in a study of cytomegalovirus exposure and HLA in healthy donors. Study conclusions and caveats: It was 150 to 200 TCR beta chains that were listed as cytomegalovirus-associated. In vitro assays verified that a few CMV-associated chains recognized CMV antigens specifically.

The CDR3 totals 12 residues. The germline V gene has CDR1 LNHDA and CDR2 SQIVND (reference sequence). The ends were cut back, 4 bases at V and 10 bases at J, with 11 bases in the middle. Primers: 60 Vbeta forward and 13 Jbeta reverse. TCRdb's copy holds only in-frame clones and misses some; the assay was immunoSEQ multiplex PCR. The profile shows 120,000 to 150,000 clones, over 60% of them singletons. The receptor was isolated from a man aged 35 to 55 in good health and CMV-seropositive. The sample taken for sequencing was PBMCs. The rearrangement uses TRBV19 and TRBJ2-1; the D gene is possibly TRBD1 (5 bases). CDR3 in amino acids: CASSTRATEQFF. The CDR3 DNA reads as TGTGCCAGTAGTACCAGGGCAACCGAGCAGTTCTTC.